These 29 T cell receptor beta chains came from one sample sequenced in a study of blood T cell repertoires in COVID-19. Measured with immunoSEQ multiplex PCR; TCRdb has only the in-frame clones, and not every one. The table has 75,000 to 100,000 clones, 80% to 90% seen once. The sequencing sample was made of peripheral blood. Receptor source: a human donor with acute or convalescent COVID-19. The donor label of this sample is uncertain.

The J gene is TRBJ2-5, the V gene TRBV5-1; 10 bases are shared with TRBD2. Germline V gene lookup returns CDR1 SGHRS and CDR2 YFSETQ. The CDR3 consists of 15 residues. V lost 3 bases, J lost 2 bases, and 4 bases stayed unmatched. The CDR3 nucleotides are TGCGCCAGCAGCTCCCCGGGACTAGCGCAAGAGACCCAGTACTTC. Its protein product is CASSSPGLAQETQYF.

This clone was found a few times. This chain uses TRBV5-1 with TRBJ1-3; 7 bases line up with TRBD1. Germline V gives CDR1 SGHRS, CDR2 YFSETQ. This CDR3 spans 16 amino acids. J was trimmed by 0 bases and V by 4 bases; bases with no gene match: 7. DNA for the CDR3: TGCGCCAGCAGCGCCCGGGACAGCGGCTCTGGAAACACCATATATTTT. Its protein is CASSARDSGSGNTIYF.

This rearrangement joins TRBV7-3 to TRBJ2-1; 11 bases fit TRBD1. Germline values: CDR1 SGHTA, CDR2 FQGTGA. The CDR3 has 16 amino acids. The V gene end was trimmed by 4 bases and the J gene end by 2 bases; junction bases not matched to a gene: 4. This chain's CDR3 is CASSSGQGATYNEQFF. CDR3 nucleotide sequence: TGTGCCAGCAGCTCTGGACAGGGGGCCACCTACAATGAGCAGTTCTTC.

The rearrangement joins TRBV27 to TRBJ1-2; TRBD1 matches 8 bases. J gave up 8 bases and V 5 bases, and 10 bases lay outside the gene matches. CDR1 and CDR2 (germline): MNHEY, SMNVEV (reference sequence). This CDR3 is 14 amino acids long. Here the CDR3 reads CASSSPRTGQGYTF. CDR3 sequence (DNA): TGTGCCAGCAGTAGCCCCAGGACAGGGCAAGGCTACACCTTC.

DNA of the CDR3: TGTGCCAGCAGTTACTCTAGCGGTGGGGGAACCTACAATGAGCAGTTCTTC. It is translated as CASSYSSGGGTYNEQFF. The chain links TRBV6-2 or TRBV6-3 to TRBJ2-1, with D maybe TRBD2 (6 bases). The CDR3 runs 17 residues. Germline V CDR1 and CDR2: MNHEY, SVGEGT. The V end lost 0 bases, the J end lost 2 bases, and 14 bases lay between the germline ends.

This sequence joins TRBV6-2 or TRBV6-3 and TRBJ1-1; D gene uncertain. V was trimmed by 2 bases and J by 8 bases, leaving 6 bases between them. The CDR3 contains 11 residues. Germline V gene data show CDR1 as MNHEY and CDR2 as SVGEGT. This chain's CDR3 is CASSYPREAFF. CDR3 nucleotides: TGTGCCAGCAGTTACCCCAGAGAAGCTTTCTTT.

The rearrangement uses TRBV5-6 and TRBJ1-2; D is perhaps TRBD1 (5 bases). Germline V gives CDR1 SGHDT, CDR2 YYEEEE. The CDR3 has 13 residues. V lost 0 bases and J lost 9, with 12 bases in between. In nucleotides, the CDR3 is TGTGCCAGCAGCTTGGACACAGGTCTGCGCTACACCTTC. This encodes CASSLDTGLRYTF.

The chain carries TRBV18 and TRBJ2-7; 14 bases fit TRBD2. J gave up 3 bases and V 2 bases, and 6 bases lay outside the gene matches. Germline loops: CDR1 KGHSH, CDR2 LQKENI. The CDR3 spans 17 residues. CDR3 region: CASSPEGTSGGRYEQYF. CDR3 coding DNA: TGTGCCAGCTCACCAGAGGGGACTAGCGGGGGCCGCTACGAGCAGTACTTC.

This clone was observed a single time. The rearrangement uses TRBV5-5 and TRBJ2-5; TRBD2 aligns across 9 bases. The CDR3 loop spans 16 amino acids. After removal of 0 bases from V and 0 bases from J, the junction contained 3 bases not matched to a gene. The germline V gene encodes CDR1 SGHKS and CDR2 YYEKEE (reference sequence). CDR3 DNA sequence: TGTGCCAGCAGCTTGGGGAGCGGGGGGAACCAAGAGACCCAGTACTTC. This sequence encodes CASSLGSGGNQETQYF.

The chain recombines TRBV28 with TRBJ1-4, with 7 bases aligning to TRBD1. V was clipped by 5 bases and J by 5 bases; unmatched bases: 5. This CDR3 is 14 amino acids long. Germline V lookup: CDR1 MDHEN, CDR2 SYDVKM. CDR3 in amino acids: CASSIQGTNEKLFF. Written as DNA, the CDR3 is TGTGCCAGCAGTATACAGGGGACAAATGAAAAACTGTTTTTT.

In nucleotides, the CDR3 is TGCGCCAGCAGCGTGACAGGGGGGGATACGCAGTATTTT. It specifies CASSVTGGDTQYF. The chain has TRBV5-1 and TRBJ2-3, with TRBD1 matching 9 bases. Germline assignment: CDR1 SGHRS and CDR2 YFSETQ. This CDR3 has 13 amino acids. Germline trimming cut 4 bases from V and 6 bases from J; bases unmatched to any gene: 3.

The gene calls are TRBV1 and TRBJ2-7; no check of the table's D call, TRBD1, against the DNA was made. TRBV1 is shown as a pseudogene. CDR3 length equals 12 residues. The CDR3 region is CTRQTGSHEQYF. For the CDR3, the DNA is TGCACCAGGCAGACAGGGTCCCACGAGCAGTACTTC.

Details on this clone: Other DNA sequences in the sample encode the same CDR3. This rearrangement joins TRBV5-1 to TRBJ2-7; 10 bases are shared with TRBD1. Looked up from germline, CDR1 is SGHRS and CDR2 is YFSETQ. The CDR3 length is 14 residues. V lost 5 bases and J lost 2; bases outside the gene matches: 4. The CDR3: CASRKGTGAYEQYF. The CDR3 DNA follows: TGCGCCAGCAGGAAAGGGACAGGGGCCTACGAGCAGTACTTC.

This clone is a singleton in its sample. This chain links TRBV4-1 with TRBJ2-1, with D maybe TRBD2 (6 bases). The CDR3 extends over 16 amino acids. From germline, CDR1 is MGHRA and CDR2 YSYEKL. The ends were cut back, 4 bases at V and 4 bases at J, with 17 bases in the middle. The CDR3 spells CASSPMVGGSYNEQFF. In DNA, the CDR3 is TGCGCCAGCAGCCCTATGGTTGGGGGGAGTTACAATGAGCAGTTCTTC.

This clone was counted between two and nine times. This sequence joins TRBV6-2 or TRBV6-3 and TRBJ1-1; D uncertain. The CDR3 sequence is 14 residues long. V lost 0 bases and J lost 1, with 6 bases in between. The germline V gene encodes CDR1 MNHEY and CDR2 SVGEGT. CDR3 sequence reads: CASSYSNRNTEAFF. CDR3 DNA sequence: TGTGCCAGCAGTTACTCGAACAGGAACACTGAAGCTTTCTTT.

This clone was observed a single time. This chain links TRBV7-2 with TRBJ1-3; D may be TRBD1 (5 bases). Trimming left V 3 bases short and J 10 bases short, with 16 bases between. The germline gives CDR1 SGHTA, CDR2 FQGNSA. The CDR3 runs 14 residues. CDR3 amino acids: CASSFGGGPETIYF. DNA for the CDR3: TGTGCCAGCAGCTTTGGGGGAGGGCCAGAGACCATATATTTT.

The rearrangement joins TRBV7-3 to TRBJ2-3; tentatively, D is TRBD1 (6 bases). This CDR3 has 18 amino acids. Trimming removed 3 bases from V and 0 bases from J, with 19 bases in between. CDR1 is SGHTA and CDR2 is FQGTGA in the germline V gene. The CDR3 DNA reads TGTGCCAGCAGCTTTTTTGGTGGGGGCCGTGCTAGCACAGATACGCAGTATTTT. Translated: CASSFFGGGRASTDTQYF. Looking up the rest from reference TRBV7-3 and TRBJ2-3 gives the full variable domain: GAGVSQTPSNKVTEKGKYVELRCDPISGHTALYWYRQSLGQGPEFLIYFQGTGAADDSGLPNDRFFAVRPEGSVSTLKIQRTERGDSAVYLCASSFFGGGRASTDTQYFGPGTRLTVL.

This clone was found once. The rearrangement uses TRBV6-5 and TRBJ1-1; D not resolved. The CDR3 is 14 amino acids. Deletions cut 2 bases from V and 4 bases from J, with 11 bases between. In germline, CDR1 is MNHEY, CDR2 SVGAGI. The chain's CDR3 is CASSYHIVVTEAFF. The CDR3 DNA reads TGTGCCAGCAGTTACCACATCGTCGTCACTGAAGCTTTCTTT.

The V call is TRBV6-5, the J call TRBJ1-1; TRBD1 is a possible D gene (5 bases). Trimming pared 0 bases from V and 6 bases from J, leaving 17 bases between. CDR3 length: 16 amino acids. CDR1 is MNHEY, CDR2 SVGAGI, per germline. CDR3 DNA: TGTGCCAGCAGTTACTCATGGCAGGGCTATAAAGCTGAAGCTTTCTTT. Its translation: CASSYSWQGYKAEAFF.

This clone was recorded only once. The identical CDR3 is also encoded by other nucleotide sequences in the sample. The rearrangement links TRBV7-9 to TRBJ2-2; 7 nucleotides match TRBD2. CDR1 is SEHNR, CDR2 FQNEAQ, per germline (reference sequence). V lost 5 bases to trimming and J lost 2 bases; unmatched junction nucleotides: 8. This CDR3 is built from 16 residues. The CDR3 reads CASSLSPSGNTGELFF. As DNA, the CDR3 is TGTGCCAGCAGCCTAAGCCCTAGCGGTAACACCGGGGAGCTGTTTTTT.

The rearrangement uses TRBV6-5 and TRBJ2-3; D perhaps matches TRBD1 (6 bases). The V gene's germline CDR1 is MNHEY and CDR2 SVGAGI. Trimming stripped 5 bases from V and 2 bases from J, with 8 bases between. The length of the CDR3 is 13 residues. The CDR3 DNA reads as TGTGCCAGCAGTCACAGGGACACAGATACGCAGTATTTT. Protein product: CASSHRDTDTQYF.

The gene calls are TRBV7-2 and TRBJ1-2; 7 bases fit TRBD1. Germline assignment: CDR1 SGHTA and CDR2 FQGNSA. With 3 bases clipped from V and 4 bases from J, the junction kept 8 bases outside the gene matches. This CDR3 has 15 residues. CDR3 nucleotides: TGTGCCAGCAGCTTTCTACCTCAGGGGGTCTATGGCTACACCTTC. The encoded protein is CASSFLPQGVYGYTF.

The rearrangement uses TRBV6-5 and TRBJ2-7; D perhaps matches TRBD2 (6 bases). Per germline, CDR1 MNHEY and CDR2 SVGAGI. The CDR3 sequence is 15 residues long. Trimming took off 3 bases at V and 2 bases at J, with 14 bases between the two ends. The CDR3 spells CASSYSSGPPYEQYF. The CDR3 bases are TGTGCCAGCAGTTATTCAAGCGGGCCTCCCTACGAGCAGTACTTC.

This clone has only one observation. The chain links TRBV3-1 (or the pseudogene TRBV3-2) to TRBJ1-2; 7 bases agree with TRBD1. This CDR3 spans 13 amino acids. Germline CDR1 is LGHDT and CDR2 is YNNKEL (reference sequence). The junction had 7 bases not matched to a gene; V was cut back by 8 bases and J by 4 bases. CDR3 DNA sequence: TGTGCCAGCGGCGACAGGGACCTCTATGGCTACACCTTC. This gives the protein CASGDRDLYGYTF.

The chain combines TRBV7-2 with TRBJ2-4, with 11 bases matching TRBD1. Germline-derived CDR1 and CDR2 are SGHTA and FQGNSA. Trimming at V came to 0 bases and at J to 7 bases, leaving 17 bases not matched to a gene. The CDR3 has 20 residues. CDR3 sequence reads: CASSLAFAGTGGGRDNIQYF. The CDR3 bases are TGTGCCAGCAGCTTAGCTTTTGCAGGGACAGGGGGGGGACGGGACAACATTCAGTACTTC.

The V call is TRBV4-1, the J call TRBJ2-1; no clear D. The germline V gene has CDR1 MGHRA and CDR2 YSYEKL. The CDR3 is 14 residues long. V was cut by 0 bases and J by 14 bases, with 17 bases left in between. In DNA, the CDR3 is TGCGCCAGCAGCCAAGATCGTCGGGTTATTGGTGAGTTCTTC. This sequence encodes CASSQDRRVIGEFF.

The chain is built from TRBV5-6 and TRBJ2-1; D gene ambiguous. Germline CDR1 is SGHDT and CDR2 is YYEEEE. The CDR3 contains 11 residues. The V end was cut by 5 bases, the J end by 8 bases, with 8 bases between. DNA for the CDR3: TGTGCCAGCAGTCTTATCCATGAGCAGTTCTTC. It encodes CASSLIHEQFF.

This chain connects TRBV28 to TRBJ1-2; TRBD1 agrees at 8 bases. Trimming cost V 6 bases and J 7 bases; bases outside gene matches: 7. Per germline, CDR1 MDHEN and CDR2 SYDVKM. The CDR3 length is 13 residues. In DNA form, the CDR3 reads TGTGCCAGCAGCGGACAGGGCCCCCCTGGCTACACCTTC. Translation gives CASSGQGPPGYTF.

The V gene is TRBV19, the J gene TRBJ1-1; D is unresolved. The CDR3 totals 14 residues. Germline V gene lookup returns CDR1 LNHDA and CDR2 SQIVND (reference sequence). The germline V and J ends were trimmed by 4 bases and 0 bases, with 9 bases remaining between them. The CDR3 spells CASSSGFMNTEAFF. The CDR3 DNA reads as TGTGCCAGTAGTAGTGGCTTTATGAACACTGAAGCTTTCTTT.